Listed below are T cell receptor beta chains from one sample, sequenced in a study of blood T cell repertoires in COVID-19. Profiling relied on immunoSEQ multiplex PCR, and the TCRdb table lists in-frame clones only, not all of them. The repertoire includes 250,000 to 300,000 clones, about 81% of them detected once, and approximately 4% sits in the top ten. The sequenced sample was PBMCs or T cells enriched from blood (not recorded which). These receptors were collected from a young man with acute COVID-19. Each CDR3 is given with its conserved first and last residue. Fields, in order: V gene, J gene, D gene, clone size, CDR3 protein, CDR3 DNA. D genes are given only for firm matches. Size tells how often a clone was seen (once, few, many) or the class of an expanded clone, and some rows leave it out.

>TRBV27|TRBJ1-2|TRBD1|.
CASRPQGQRNYGYTF
TGTGCCAGCAGACCCCAGGGACAGAGAAACTATGGCTACACCTTC
>TRBV6-4|TRBJ2-2|.|.
CASSGQENTGELFF
TGTGCCAGCAGTGGACAGGAGAACACCGGGGAGCTGTTTTTT
>TRBV11-2|TRBJ1-1|TRBD1|once
CASSPDRVTEAFF
TGTGCCAGCAGCCCGGACAGGGTCACTGAAGCTTTCTTT
>TRBV9|TRBJ2-1|.|.
CASSVDIHEQFF
TGTGCCAGCAGCGTAGATATTCATGAGCAGTTCTTC
>TRBV6-2/TRBV6-3|TRBJ1-5|.|few
CASSYGRLSNQPQHF
TGTGCCAGCAGTTATGGGAGGCTTAGCAATCAGCCCCAGCATTTT
>TRBV5-1|TRBJ2-5|.|.
CASSLNAEQETQYF
TGCGCCAGCAGCCTTAATGCAGAACAAGAGACCCAGTACTTC
>TRBV19|TRBJ2-3|TRBD2|.
CATRTSRTAAQYF
TGTGCCACCAGGACTAGCAGGACTGCGGCGCAGTATTTT
>TRBV23-1|TRBJ1-4|.|.
CASSQEGTNEKLFF
TGCGCCAGCAGTCAGGAGGGAACTAATGAAAAACTGTTTTTT
>TRBV10-3|TRBJ1-1|TRBD1|.
CAISPQGAGNTEAFF
TGTGCCATCAGTCCACAGGGGGCTGGGAACACTGAAGCTTTCTTT
>TRBV5-4|TRBJ1-1|TRBD1|once
CASSPTRGTATTEAFF
TGTGCCAGCAGCCCCACTAGGGGGACAGCTACTACTGAAGCTTTCTTT
>TRBV3-1/TRBV3-2|TRBJ1-1|.|.
CASSQYGENTEAFF
TGTGCCAGCAGCCAATACGGGGAAAACACTGAAGCTTTCTTT
>TRBV7-6|TRBJ1-4|TRBD1|.
CASSLVGGGLEKLFF
TGTGCCAGCAGCTTAGTAGGGGGCGGCCTTGAAAAACTGTTTTTT
>TRBV7-9|TRBJ1-1|TRBD1|.
CASSLTGVGSEAFF
TGTGCCAGCAGCCTGACAGGGGTGGGATCTGAAGCTTTCTTT
>TRBV6-5|TRBJ1-2|.|.
CACLAPHGYTF
TGTGCCTGCTTAGCCCCTCATGGCTACACCTTC
>TRBV3-1/TRBV3-2|TRBJ2-5|.|.
CASSRRTAEETQYF
TGTGCCAGCAGCCGGAGGACGGCGGAAGAGACCCAGTACTTC